This record looks at one T cell receptor (beta chain) sequence and its context. CDR3 regions of TCR beta were amplified from RNA transcripts. First-round RT-PCR used HTBI primers; second-round multiplex PCR followed. TCRdb itself ran the multiplex PCR reads through MiXCR, one entry per CDR3 protein. Of approximately 640,000 distinct CDR3 sequences listed, roughly two fifths are singletons. Germline V lookup: CDR1 MNHNS, CDR2 SASEGT. This CDR3 spans 13 amino acids. V lost 3 bases, J lost 1 base, and 6 bases lay in between. This sample stems from a study of Graves' ophthalmopathy and Graves' hyperthyroidism.

The chain carries TRBV6-1 and TRBJ1-1; D remains ambiguous. The TCR comes from an adult man with Graves' ophthalmopathy. The specimen sequenced was peripheral blood. The CDR3 protein is CASSEFENTEAFF. The CDR3 nucleotides read TGTGCCAGCAGTGAGTTCGAGAACACTGAAGCTTTCTTT.